This TCR beta chain was sequenced during a study of T cells in Graves' hyperthyroidism and ophthalmopathy. A NOSPECS grade of at least 4, a Clinical Activity Score of at least 3 and duration under 3 months were recorded in ophthalmopathy patients. The study's findings and limits: In blood, most of the thyroid clonotypes expanded above 0.001 were also present. In simple terms, a model built on 13 V-J features told ophthalmopathy apart from stable hyperthyroidism.

RNA transcripts provided the source from which TCR beta CDR3 regions were amplified. The study used the HTBI primer set for a first-round RT-PCR of the TCR CDR3. MiXCR, run by TCRdb on the multiplex PCR reads, gives a single entry per CDR3 protein. The table lists about 500,000 distinct CDR3 sequences, about 15% of them singletons. This clonotype was seen at least ten times. The antigen is undetermined. The clonotype was recovered from a woman under 40 with Graves' ophthalmopathy. The sequenced sample consisted of blood.

CDR3 sequence: CASSLYQGGEQYF. CDR3 coding DNA: TGTGCCAGCAGTCTATATCAGGGTGGCGAGCAGTACTTC. The chain has TRBV11-2 and TRBJ2-7; weak D call: TRBD1 (5 bases). The CDR3 contains 13 residues. V was clipped by 6 bases and J by 6 bases, with 15 bases between them. CDR1 and CDR2 (germline): SGHAT, FQNNGV.